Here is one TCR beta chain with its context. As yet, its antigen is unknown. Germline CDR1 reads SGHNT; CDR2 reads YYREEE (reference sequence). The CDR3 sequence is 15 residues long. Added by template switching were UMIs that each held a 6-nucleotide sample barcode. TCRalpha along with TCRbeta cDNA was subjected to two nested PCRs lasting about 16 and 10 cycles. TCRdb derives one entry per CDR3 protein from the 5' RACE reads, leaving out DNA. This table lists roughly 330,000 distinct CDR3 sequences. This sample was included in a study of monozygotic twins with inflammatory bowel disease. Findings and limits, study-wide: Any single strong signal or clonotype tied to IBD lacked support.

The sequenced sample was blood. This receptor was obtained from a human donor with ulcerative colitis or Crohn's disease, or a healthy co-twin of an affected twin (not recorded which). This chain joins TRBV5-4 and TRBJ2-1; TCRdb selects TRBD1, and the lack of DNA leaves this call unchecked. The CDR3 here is CASSLDRGIYNEQFF.